The 23 T cell receptor beta chains presented below share a single source sample, sequenced in a study of T cells in Graves' hyperthyroidism and ophthalmopathy. RNA transcripts yielded amplified TCR beta CDR3 regions. A set of HTBI primers served as the primers for a first-round RT-PCR of the TCR CDR3. Via MiXCR, TCRdb re-called the multiplex PCR reads, giving one row per CDR3 protein. The data show 300,000 to 350,000 distinct CDR3 sequences, approximately 18% seen once. Sequenced sample: blood. The receptor set was obtained from a woman aged 40-49 years with Graves' ophthalmopathy.

The V call is TRBV12-3 or TRBV12-4, the J call TRBJ2-5; no reliable D call. The CDR3 length is 15 residues. V was shortened by 2 bases and J by 1 base, with 11 bases between the two germline ends. The CDR3 sequence is CASSLRPAPQETQYF. The CDR3 region has the DNA TGTGCCAGCAGTTTAAGGCCGGCCCCCCAAGAGACCCAGTACTTC.

This clonotype was observed at least ten times. The chain employs TRBV5-4 and TRBJ2-7; D is undetermined. The CDR3 totals 15 residues. The V end was cut by 2 bases, the J end by 7 bases, with 19 bases between. Germline CDR1 and CDR2: SGHNT and YYREEE (reference sequence). CDR3 amino acids: CASSFGERLRAEQYF. CDR3 nucleotide sequence: TGTGCCAGCAGCTTTGGAGAAAGACTCCGCGCTGAGCAGTACTTC.

This clonotype was observed many times. The rearrangement joins TRBV30 to TRBJ2-2, with D tentatively TRBD1 (5 bases). This CDR3 contains 14 residues. Germline V gene sequence: CDR1 GTSNPN, CDR2 SVGIG (reference sequence). V lost 1 base and J 1 base, leaving 7 bases between the germline ends. The CDR3 DNA follows: TGTGCCTGGAGTGAGGGGTTGAACACCGGGGAGCTGTTTTTT. It yields the protein CAWSEGLNTGELFF.

This clonotype has ten or more counts. The genes are TRBV7-9 and TRBJ1-1, with D possibly matching TRBD1 (6 bases). Trimming took off 2 bases at V and 10 bases at J, with 26 bases between the two ends. The CDR3 runs 17 residues. Germline V gene sequence: CDR1 SEHNR, CDR2 FQNEAQ (reference sequence). The DNA for the CDR3 is TGTGCCAGCAGCTTATCCGTCAGGGACACAAATTTCGGGGGAGCTTTCTTT. Translated: CASSLSVRDTNFGGAFF. The full variable domain, in which reference TRBV7-9 and TRBJ1-1 provide the parts outside the CDR3, is DTGVSQNPRHKITKRGQNVTFRCDPISEHNRLYWYRQTLGQGPEFLTYFQNEAQLEKSRLLSDRFSAERPKGSFSTLEIQRTEQGDSAMYLCASSLSVRDTNFGGAFFGQGTRLTVV.

In its sample, this clonotype was seen many times. The rearrangement uses TRBV19 and TRBJ1-1, with D maybe TRBD1 (6 bases). V lost 10 bases and J lost 6, with 27 bases in between. CDR1 is LNHDA and CDR2 is SQIVND in the germline V gene (reference sequence). This CDR3 is 16 amino acids long. CDR3 nucleotides: TGTGCCACCCTACTCCAGACAGGTCGAGGTTCAGCTGAAGCTTTCTTT. Translation: CATLLQTGRGSAEAFF.

The rearrangement uses TRBV5-1 and TRBJ2-7; no definite D call. V dropped 6 bases and J dropped 2 bases, with 15 bases sitting between them. Per the germline V gene, CDR1 is SGHRS and CDR2 is YFSETQ. The CDR3 has 14 amino acids. DNA for the CDR3: TGCGCCAGCACTGAATCCCCCGTTACCTACGAGCAGTACTTC. As protein: CASTESPVTYEQYF.

This clonotype was counted ten times or more. V and J are TRBV20-1 and TRBJ2-2; weak D call: TRBD1 (6 bases). Trimming removed 6 bases from V and 6 bases from J, with 11 bases in between. CDR1 and CDR2 from the germline V gene are DFQATT and SNEGSKA (reference sequence). CDR3 length: 12 amino acids. CDR3 bases: TGCAGTGCCCATGAGGGGGCCGGGGAGCTGTTTTTT. Translating gives CSAHEGAGELFF.

Note on this clonotype: Germline is not matched at one junction end, which may reflect a read error. The rearrangement joins TRBV12-3 or TRBV12-4 to TRBJ1-5; no firm D call. The CDR3 has 12 amino acids. The CDR3 DNA reads as TGTGCCAGCACTAGCCACAATCAGCCCCAGCCTTTT. Encoded protein: CASTSHNQPQPF.

The J gene is TRBJ2-4, the V gene TRBV6-5; 10 bases map to TRBD1. Germline CDR1 and CDR2: MNHEY and SVGAGI. Unmatched junction bases numbered 14, after V lost 4 bases and J lost 8 bases. This CDR3 is 17 amino acids long. The CDR3, as DNA: TGTGCCAGCAGTTCCGCCGGGACAGGGGTATCCGGGTACATTCAGTACTTC. Translated, it gives CASSSAGTGVSGYIQYF.

This clonotype was detected ten times or more. The chain joins TRBV12-3 or TRBV12-4 to TRBJ1-5; no definite D call. CDR3 size: 15 residues. Trimming took off 2 bases at V and 0 bases at J, with 8 bases between the two ends. The CDR3 DNA reads TGTGCCAGCAGTTTACGGGGAGGTAGCAATCAGCCCCAGCATTTT. As protein: CASSLRGGSNQPQHF.

The chain employs TRBV12-5 and TRBJ1-1, with D perhaps TRBD1 (6 bases). Germline V gene lookup returns CDR1 LGHNT and CDR2 FRNRAP. The CDR3 extends over 15 amino acids. The germline V and J ends were trimmed by 2 bases and 4 bases, with 14 bases remaining between them. For the CDR3, the DNA is TGTGCTAGTGGTTTGTGCCAGGGGACTTGCACTGAAGCTTTCTTT. Encoded protein: CASGLCQGTCTEAFF.

This clonotype was seen many times. This rearrangement joins TRBV10-1 to TRBJ1-2; D gene uncertain. This CDR3 contains 11 residues. V lost 4 bases, J lost 6 bases, and 6 bases lay in between. Germline V CDR1 and CDR2: WNHNN, SYGVQD (reference sequence). The CDR3 here is CASSGGNGYTF. Written as DNA, the CDR3 is TGCGCCAGCAGTGGCGGGAATGGCTACACCTTC.

This clonotype was seen ten or more times. This chain joins TRBV6-1 and TRBJ1-5, with a possible D match to TRBD1 (6 bases). The CDR3 length is 15 residues. Looked up from germline, CDR1 is MNHNS and CDR2 is SASEGT. V was pared by 0 bases and J by 7 bases, with 13 bases between. For the CDR3, the DNA is TGTGCCAGCAGTGAAGCGGGACCCGGGACACAGCCCCAGCATTTT. Its protein is CASSEAGPGTQPQHF.

This clonotype has at least ten counts. This chain links TRBV30 with TRBJ1-5, with D unclear. V lost 0 bases, J lost 9 bases, and 15 bases lay in between. Germline CDR1 GTSNPN, CDR2 SVGIG (reference sequence). The CDR3 covers 14 residues. The CDR3 is CAWSVGRGNAPQHF. DNA of the CDR3: TGTGCCTGGAGTGTTGGTAGAGGGAACGCGCCCCAGCATTTT.

The V gene is TRBV13, the J gene TRBJ2-7; a weak D match, TRBD1 (5 bases). Germline CDR1 PRHDT, CDR2 FYEKMQ (reference sequence). The CDR3 loop spans 14 amino acids. Deletions cut 1 base from V and 3 bases from J, with 10 bases between. The CDR3 protein is CASSLAQQDYEQYF. The CDR3 DNA reads TGTGCCAGCAGCTTAGCCCAACAGGACTACGAGCAGTACTTC.

This clonotype was counted ten times or more. The chain is built from TRBV27 and TRBJ1-1; no clear D. Trimming shortened V by 3 bases and J by 4 bases, and 9 bases separated the two germline ends. CDR1 is MNHEY, CDR2 SMNVEV, per germline (reference sequence). The CDR3 contains 13 residues. CDR3 loop: CASSLGESTEAFF. The CDR3 nucleotides read TGTGCCAGCAGTTTGGGTGAGAGCACTGAAGCTTTCTTT.

This clonotype showed up many times. J is TRBJ2-7 and V is TRBV7-9; 9 bases fit TRBD2. The CDR3 is 17 residues long. Germline CDR1 SEHNR, CDR2 FQNEAQ (reference sequence). V lost 2 bases and J lost 2; bases outside the gene matches: 10. CDR3 amino acids: CASSLFAAGGQAYEQYF. In nucleotides, the CDR3 is TGTGCCAGCAGCTTATTTGCAGCGGGAGGCCAAGCCTACGAGCAGTACTTC.

This chain uses TRBV5-1 with TRBJ2-3; tentative D call: TRBD1 (7 bases). Germline V gene data show CDR1 as SGHRS and CDR2 as YFSETQ. CDR3 length equals 15 residues. V gave up 7 bases and J gave up 2 bases, with 17 bases separating them. The DNA of the CDR3 is TGCGCCAGCGCCCGGCAGGGGGACTTCACAGATACGCAGTATTTT. Translation: CASARQGDFTDTQYF. The entire variable domain, with the rest obtained from reference TRBV5-1 and TRBJ2-3, is as follows: KAGVTQTPRYLIKTRGQQVTLSCSPISGHRSVSWYQQTPGQGLQFLFEYFSETQRNKGNFPGRFSGRQFSNSRSEMNVSTLELGDSALYLCASARQGDFTDTQYFGPGTRLTVL.

This clonotype has ten or more counts. This sequence joins TRBV12-5 and TRBJ2-1, with D maybe TRBD2 (6 bases). Per the germline V gene, CDR1 is LGHNT and CDR2 is FRNRAP. This CDR3 region has 16 residues. Trimming shortened V by 1 base and J by 4 bases, and 14 bases separated the two germline ends. The CDR3 DNA reads as TGTGCTAGTGGTTTGGGTCCGAGCGGGTCTTACAATGAGCAGTTCTTC. This encodes CASGLGPSGSYNEQFF.

The chain carries TRBV11-2 and TRBJ2-7, with 13 nucleotides matching TRBD2. The CDR3 runs to 16 residues. Trimming at V came to 5 bases and at J to 2 bases, leaving 6 bases not matched to a gene. Germline V gene data show CDR1 as SGHAT and CDR2 as FQNNGV. For the CDR3, the DNA is TGTGCCAGCAGCGCAGGGACTAGCGGGGCCGCCTACGAGCAGTACTTC. Protein: CASSAGTSGAAYEQYF.

This clonotype was picked up many times. V and J are TRBV6-1 and TRBJ2-3; 11 bases agree with TRBD2. Germline CDR1 MNHNS, CDR2 SASEGT. The CDR3 has 15 residues. With V trimmed by 4 bases and J by 6 bases, 6 bases remained unmatched. The CDR3 is CASSGSGRGTDTQYF. The CDR3, as DNA: TGTGCCAGCAGTGGTAGCGGGAGGGGAACGGATACGCAGTATTTT.

In this sample, this clonotype turned up a few times. This sequence joins TRBV4-1 and TRBJ1-6; no definite D call. The CDR3 consists of 18 residues. V lost 2 bases, J lost 0 bases, and 14 bases lay in between. Germline assignment: CDR1 MGHRA and CDR2 YSYEKL. The CDR3 region has the DNA TGCGCCAGCAGCCAAAGTTCACCAGGATACTCCTATAATTCACCCCTCCACTTT. Translated: CASSQSSPGYSYNSPLHF.

There are many counts of this clonotype. This chain joins TRBV3-1 and TRBJ2-5, with unresolved D. This CDR3 spans 16 amino acids. V lost 0 bases and J 0 bases, leaving 11 bases between the germline ends. Germline V lookup: CDR1 LGHDT, CDR2 YNNKEL (reference sequence). CDR3 protein: CASSQDIPKYQETQYF. CDR3 DNA: TGTGCCAGCAGCCAAGATATCCCAAAGTACCAAGAGACCCAGTACTTC.